Presented here are 9 T cell receptor beta chains from one specimen sequenced in a study of vaccination effects on CD4 cells after COVID-19. ViraFEST expansion of antigen-specific CD4+ T cells with viral peptide pools preceded sequencing. The authors isolated CD4+ T cells after more than eight days of culture. Nucleocapsid antibody tests were negative, and the vaccine recipients had no prior SARS-CoV-2 infection. Profiled with immunoSEQ multiplex PCR; TCRdb holds only in-frame clones, not every one. The top ten clones hold around 3.5% of a sample with over 20,000 clones, roughly 74% of them seen once. Their recognized antigens are unknown. Source: CD4+ T cells from PBMCs cultured with SARS-CoV-2 spike peptides, taken before COVID-19 vaccination. The receptors here all came from a human donor who received a COVID-19 vaccine.

There are a few counts of this clone. The rearrangement uses TRBV9 and TRBJ2-1, with TRBD2 matching over 13 bases. V lost 6 bases and J lost 2; bases outside the gene matches: 5. The CDR3 has 16 residues. Germline assignment: CDR1 SGDLS and CDR2 YYNGEE. The CDR3 sequence is CASTRTSGRAYNEQFF. CDR3 in DNA: TGTGCCAGCACCAGGACTAGCGGGAGAGCCTACAATGAGCAGTTCTTC.

This sequence joins TRBV5-4 and TRBJ2-1; 11 bases map to TRBD2. The CDR3 totals 16 residues. Germline lookup yields CDR1 SGHNT and CDR2 YYREEE (reference sequence). V was clipped by 0 bases and J by 6 bases; unmatched bases: 5. The CDR3 protein is CASSLGASGRSNEQFF. For the CDR3, the DNA is TGTGCCAGCAGCTTGGGGGCTAGCGGGAGGAGCAATGAGCAGTTCTTC.

This chain connects TRBV27 to TRBJ2-7; D perhaps matches TRBD1 (5 bases). Trimming shortened V by 2 bases and J by 2 bases, and 7 bases separated the two germline ends. The germline V gene has CDR1 MNHEY and CDR2 SMNVEV (reference sequence). The length of the CDR3 is 13 residues. CDR3 sequence: CASSLRQTYEQYF. In DNA, the CDR3 is TGTGCCAGCAGTTTACGACAGACCTACGAGCAGTACTTC.

This chain joins TRBV5-1 and TRBJ2-3, with D perhaps matching TRBD1 (6 bases). Per germline, CDR1 SGHRS and CDR2 YFSETQ. This CDR3 is built from 17 residues. The germline V and J ends were trimmed by 2 bases and 4 bases, with 20 bases remaining between them. Here the CDR3 reads CASSLGGYRALPDTQYF. CDR3 coding DNA: TGCGCCAGCAGCTTAGGGGGTTACAGAGCTCTGCCAGATACGCAGTATTTT. Full variable domain (missing parts from reference TRBV5-1 and TRBJ2-3): KAGVTQTPRYLIKTRGQQVTLSCSPISGHRSVSWYQQTPGQGLQFLFEYFSETQRNKGNFPGRFSGRQFSNSRSEMNVSTLELGDSALYLCASSLGGYRALPDTQYFGPGTRLTVL.

The chain is built from TRBV29-1 and TRBJ1-1; a weak D match, TRBD1 (5 bases). Trimming shortened V by 6 bases and J by 0 bases, and 11 bases separated the two germline ends. The CDR3 is 13 residues long. Germline loops: CDR1 SQVTM, CDR2 ANQGSEA. The DNA for the CDR3 is TGCAGCGTCACGTCGGACATGAACACTGAAGCTTTCTTT. Amino acid sequence: CSVTSDMNTEAFF. The full variable domain, in which reference TRBV29-1 and TRBJ1-1 provide the parts outside the CDR3, is SAVISQKPSRDICQRGTSLTIQCQVDSQVTMMFWYRQQPGQSLTLIATANQGSEATYESGFVIDKFPISRPNLTFSTLTVSNMSPEDSSIYLCSVTSDMNTEAFFGQGTRLTVV.

V usage is TRBV5-1 and J usage is TRBJ2-1; D is perhaps TRBD1 (5 bases). CDR1 and CDR2 from the germline V gene are SGHRS and YFSETQ. The CDR3 has 14 amino acids. V was clipped by 3 bases and J by 2 bases, with 9 bases between them. In nucleotides, the CDR3 is TGCGCCAGCAGCTCAGGGATTACCTACAATGAGCAGTTCTTC. This codes for CASSSGITYNEQFF.

The chain recombines TRBV3-1 (or the pseudogene TRBV3-2) with TRBJ1-1; D is unclear. Trimming took off 2 bases at V and 1 base at J, with 8 bases between the two ends. Germline assignment: CDR1 LGHDT and CDR2 YNNKEL (reference sequence). This CDR3 has 14 amino acids. CDR3 bases: TGTGCCAGCAGCCAAACACTGACGAACACTGAAGCTTTCTTT. Its translation is CASSQTLTNTEAFF.

V and J are TRBV18 and TRBJ2-2, with a tentative D call TRBD2 (6 bases). V shed 4 bases and J shed 1 base, with 10 bases lying between them. Germline V gives CDR1 KGHSH, CDR2 LQKENI. The CDR3 consists of 15 residues. CDR3 coding DNA: TGTGCCAGCTCACGTGATAGCGGGAACACCGGGGAGCTGTTTTTT. It encodes CASSRDSGNTGELFF.

The chain combines TRBV6-6 with TRBJ1-2, with 7 bases fitting TRBD1. The CDR3 consists of 13 residues. Germline CDR1 MNHNY, CDR2 SVGAGI (reference sequence). Trimming took 6 bases from V and 5 from J; bases not matched to a gene: 6. CDR3 region: CASRRDSTYGYTF. CDR3 DNA sequence: TGTGCCAGCAGGCGGGACAGCACGTATGGCTACACCTTC.